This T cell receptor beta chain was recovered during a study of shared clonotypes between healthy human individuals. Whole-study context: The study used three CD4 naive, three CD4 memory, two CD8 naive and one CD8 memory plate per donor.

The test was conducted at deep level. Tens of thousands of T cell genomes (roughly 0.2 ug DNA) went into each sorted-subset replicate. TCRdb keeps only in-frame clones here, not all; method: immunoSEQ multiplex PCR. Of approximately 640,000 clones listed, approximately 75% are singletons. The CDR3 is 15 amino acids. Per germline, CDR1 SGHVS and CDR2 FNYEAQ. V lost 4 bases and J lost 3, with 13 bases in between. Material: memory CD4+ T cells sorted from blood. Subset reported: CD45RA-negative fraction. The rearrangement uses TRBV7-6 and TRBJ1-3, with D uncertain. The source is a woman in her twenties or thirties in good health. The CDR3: CASSSQAGVGNTIYF. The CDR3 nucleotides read TGTGCCAGCAGCTCGCAGGCTGGGGTTGGAAACACCATATATTTT. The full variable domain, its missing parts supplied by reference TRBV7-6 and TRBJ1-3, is GAGVSQSPRYKVTKRGQDVALRCDPISGHVSLYWYRQALGQGPEFLTYFNYEAQQDKSGLPNDRFSAERPEGSISTLTIQRTEQRDSAMYRCASSSQAGVGNTIYFGEGSWLTVV.